The 13 T cell receptor beta chains given below trace back to one sample, sequenced in a study of CD8 T cells in ankylosing spondylitis. TCRdb re-called the 5' RACE reads through MiXCR, storing one row per CDR3 protein. The sample yields 150,000 to 200,000 distinct CDR3 sequences, approximately 12% seen once. Sequenced input: blood, either unsorted or a sorted T cell fraction (not recorded which). The receptors come from a female donor with ankylosing spondylitis or in good health (not recorded which).

The table lists this clonotype with a few counts. The rearrangement uses TRBV29-1 and TRBJ2-3; 7 nucleotides line up with TRBD1. Germline assignment: CDR1 SQVTM and CDR2 ANQGSEA. CDR3 size: 12 residues. CDR3 DNA: TGCGCCGAGGGGACAGTCACAGATACGCAGTATTTT. Translating it yields CAEGTVTDTQYF.

The chain carries TRBV5-1 and TRBJ1-2, with 7 nucleotides matching TRBD1. This CDR3 has 12 residues. Germline V gene lookup returns CDR1 SGHRS and CDR2 YFSETQ. V trimming: 4 bases; J trimming: 8 bases; junction bases outside the gene matches: 5. The CDR3 nucleotides read TGCGCCAGCAGCAGAACAGGGGACGGCTACACCTTC. This encodes CASSRTGDGYTF.

This clonotype was observed a handful of times. The V and J genes are TRBV20-1 and TRBJ2-1; 9 nucleotides line up with TRBD1. Unmatched junction bases numbered 24, after V lost 5 bases and J lost 4 bases. The germline gives CDR1 DFQATT, CDR2 SNEGSKA (reference sequence). The CDR3 contains 20 residues. The DNA of the CDR3 is TGCAGTGCTCCCCACTCTCCCCCCTTTACTATGGGACAGGGATACAATGAGCAGTTCTTC. Amino acids: CSAPHSPPFTMGQGYNEQFF.

This clonotype was observed a few times. The J gene is TRBJ2-1, the V gene TRBV5-1, with D perhaps TRBD1 (5 bases). Between the trimmed V and J ends, which lost 0 bases and 0 bases, there was a span of 10 bases. The CDR3 runs 16 residues. CDR1 and CDR2 from the germline V gene are SGHRS and YFSETQ. The CDR3 spells CASSLEVGASYNEQFF. The DNA of the CDR3 is TGCGCCAGCAGCTTGGAGGTAGGGGCCTCCTACAATGAGCAGTTCTTC.

This clonotype was seen at least ten times. The CDR3 region has the DNA TGTGCCAGCGGAAACAGGGCCTCCTACGAGCAGTACTTC. It encodes CASGNRASYEQYF. This rearrangement joins TRBV6-1 to TRBJ2-7; perhaps TRBD1 as D (6 bases). In germline, CDR1 is MNHNS, CDR2 SASEGT. The CDR3 consists of 13 residues. V shed 8 bases and J shed 0 bases, with 11 bases lying between them.

As regards this clonotype: A much larger clonotype is one base distant, so this may be a read error. The rearrangement links TRBV6-2 or TRBV6-3 to TRBJ2-1; no reliable D call. Germline assignment: CDR1 MNHEY and CDR2 SVGEGT. The CDR3 consists of 12 residues. The CDR3 DNA reads as TGTGCCAGCGGTTACCCGAGCAATGAGCAGTTCTTC. Encoded protein: CASGYPSNEQFF.

This chain links TRBV5-1 with TRBJ2-5, with D perhaps matching TRBD1 (6 bases). CDR3 size: 13 residues. Trimming stripped 2 bases from V and 5 bases from J, with 10 bases between. Germline CDR1 is SGHRS and CDR2 is YFSETQ. The CDR3 DNA sequence: TGCGCCAGCAGCTTAACAGGGTACGAGACCCAGTACTTC. Its translation is CASSLTGYETQYF.

The chain employs TRBV4-2 and TRBJ2-1; TRBD2 matches at 8 bases. The CDR3 has 18 residues. Per the germline V gene, CDR1 is LGHNA and CDR2 is YNFKEQ. Losses at the gene ends were 0 bases for V and 8 bases for J; bases not matched to a gene: 15. CDR3 amino acids: CASSQELSGRSIAHEQFF. DNA of the CDR3: TGTGCCAGCAGCCAAGAACTGAGCGGGAGATCAATAGCCCATGAGCAGTTCTTC.

Many counts were recorded for this clonotype. The rearrangement links TRBV7-3 to TRBJ1-1; D might be TRBD1 (5 bases). V gave up 2 bases and J gave up 5 bases, with 9 bases separating them. The CDR3 length is 13 residues. Per the germline V gene, CDR1 is SGHTA and CDR2 is FQGTGA. Here the CDR3 reads CASSLGEGTEAFF. The CDR3, as DNA: TGTGCCAGCAGCTTAGGAGAGGGGACTGAAGCTTTCTTT.

This clonotype showed up many times. The gene calls are TRBV11-2 and TRBJ2-1; D not certain. Germline V gives CDR1 SGHAT, CDR2 FQNNGV. The CDR3 has 16 residues. V lost 3 bases and J lost 0, with 12 bases in between. The CDR3 DNA sequence: TGTGCCAGCAGCTTCTCAGACATGAGCTCCTACAATGAGCAGTTCTTC. Translated: CASSFSDMSSYNEQFF.

The CDR3 nucleotides read TGTGCCAGCAGTTCGCGGCGACAGGGGGGTTCCGAGCAGTACTTC. Translating it yields CASSSRRQGGSEQYF. V usage is TRBV27 and J usage is TRBJ2-7; 9 positions match TRBD1. Germline assignment: CDR1 MNHEY and CDR2 SMNVEV (reference sequence). Trimming removed 4 bases from V and 6 bases from J; junction bases left unmatched: 10. The CDR3 has 15 amino acids.

This clonotype was seen many times. The chain recombines TRBV5-1 with TRBJ2-7, with a weak D call TRBD2 (6 bases). CDR1 and CDR2 from the germline V gene are SGHRS and YFSETQ. CDR3 length: 14 amino acids. Deletions cut 0 bases from V and 0 bases from J, with 7 bases between. The CDR3 is CASSLVADSYEQYF. Written as DNA, the CDR3 is TGCGCCAGCAGCTTGGTAGCGGACTCCTACGAGCAGTACTTC.

In its sample, this clonotype was seen many times. The V and J genes are TRBV20-1 and TRBJ1-1; D might be TRBD1 (6 bases). CDR3 length: 14 amino acids. CDR1 DFQATT and CDR2 SNEGSKA come from the germline V gene (reference sequence). With 1 base removed from V and 1 base from J, the gap between germline ends came to 10 bases. The CDR3 bases are TGCAGTGCTAGAGGGGGGGCAGAGAACACTGAAGCTTTCTTT. It is translated as CSARGGAENTEAFF.